These T cell receptor beta chains were read from a single sample in a study of T cell responses to AZD1222 COVID-19 vaccine. Method: immunoSEQ multiplex PCR; TCRdb's copy keeps in-frame clones and lacks some. The table includes 120,000 to 150,000 clones, 90% to 95% detected once. This specimen was peripheral blood, taken on day 0 of AZD1222 vaccination. The receptor set was obtained from an adult in good health. Both conserved end residues are part of each CDR3. D genes are given only for firm matches. Only part of the rows carry a size: once, few, many, or a class if the clone is expanded.

v_gene: TRBV6-5
d_gene: NA
len: 13
abundance: NA
j_gene: TRBJ2-2
CDR3nt: TGTGCCGTAACCAACCTAGGTTCCGGGGAGCTGTTTTTT
CDR3aa: CAVTNLGSGELFF

v_gene: TRBV28
d_gene: NA
len: 15
abundance: NA
j_gene: TRBJ1-1
CDR3nt: TGTGCCAGCAGTTTCAGGGGCGGAGGGAACACTGAAGCTTTCTTT
CDR3aa: CASSFRGGGNTEAFF

v_gene: TRBV11-2
d_gene: NA
len: 15
abundance: NA
j_gene: TRBJ1-4
CDR3nt: TGTGCCAGCAGCCCGGGGGAAGAACTAAGGGAAAAACTGTTTTTT
CDR3aa: CASSPGEELREKLFF

v_gene: TRBV28
d_gene: NA
len: 13
abundance: NA
j_gene: TRBJ2-3
CDR3nt: TGTGCCAGCATTGGGCCAGTCACAGATACGCAGTATTTT
CDR3aa: CASIGPVTDTQYF

v_gene: TRBV27
d_gene: NA
len: 12
abundance: once
j_gene: TRBJ2-1
CDR3nt: TGTGCCAGCAGCCGCTCATACAATGAGCAGTTCTTC
CDR3aa: CASSRSYNEQFF

v_gene: TRBV3-1/TRBV3-2
d_gene: NA
len: 17
abundance: NA
j_gene: TRBJ1-2
CDR3nt: TGTGCCAGCAGCCAAGATTTTCAGGGATCATCTAACTATGGCTACACCTTC
CDR3aa: CASSQDFQGSSNYGYTF

v_gene: TRBV27
d_gene: NA
len: 15
abundance: NA
j_gene: TRBJ1-2
CDR3nt: TGTGCCAGCAGTTTAAGCCCGGGGGGGAACTATGGCTACACCTTC
CDR3aa: CASSLSPGGNYGYTF

v_gene: TRBV6-5
d_gene: NA
len: 12
abundance: NA
j_gene: TRBJ2-7
CDR3nt: TGTGCCACCTCAGAAGAAACCTACGAGCAGTACTTC
CDR3aa: CATSEETYEQYF

v_gene: TRBV4-1
d_gene: NA
len: 17
abundance: NA
j_gene: TRBJ2-2
CDR3nt: TGCGCCAGCAGCCAAGTCCGCCTACAGGGCGACACCGGGGAGCTGTTTTTT
CDR3aa: CASSQVRLQGDTGELFF

v_gene: TRBV9
d_gene: TRBD2
len: 17
abundance: NA
j_gene: TRBJ2-1
CDR3nt: TGTGCCAGCAGCGAAATAGTAGCGGGAGGATCCGACAATGAGCAGTTCTTC
CDR3aa: CASSEIVAGGSDNEQFF

v_gene: TRBV14
d_gene: TRBD1
len: 15
abundance: few
j_gene: TRBJ2-5
CDR3nt: TGTGCCAGCAGCGAAACAGGGGGAGGTAAAGAGACCCAGTACTTC
CDR3aa: CASSETGGGKETQYF

v_gene: TRBV2
d_gene: NA
len: 15
abundance: NA
j_gene: TRBJ2-5
CDR3nt: TGTGCCAGCAGTATTTTAAGGCGGTCTCAAGAGACCCAGTACTTC
CDR3aa: CASSILRRSQETQYF

v_gene: TRBV5-5
d_gene: NA
len: 15
abundance: NA
j_gene: TRBJ1-1
CDR3nt: TGTGCCAGCAGCTTGGGGTGGGGCCTGAACACTGAAGCTTTCTTT
CDR3aa: CASSLGWGLNTEAFF

v_gene: TRBV11-2
d_gene: NA
len: 15
abundance: NA
j_gene: TRBJ2-1
CDR3nt: TGTGCCAGCAGCTTAGAGCGGATTAATTACAATGAGCAGTTCTTC
CDR3aa: CASSLERINYNEQFF

v_gene: TRBV12-3/TRBV12-4
d_gene: NA
len: 13
abundance: NA
j_gene: TRBJ2-5
CDR3nt: TGTGCCAGCAGTGTGGTAGGGTCAGAGACCCAGTACTTC
CDR3aa: CASSVVGSETQYF

v_gene: TRBV28
d_gene: TRBD2
len: 14
abundance: many
j_gene: TRBJ2-2
CDR3nt: TGTGCCAGCGCAAAAACTAGCGCCACCGGGGAGCTGTTTTTT
CDR3aa: CASAKTSATGELFF

v_gene: TRBV19
d_gene: TRBD1
len: 15
abundance: NA
j_gene: TRBJ1-5
CDR3nt: TGTGCCAGTAGTCAAGACAGGGATGCCAATCAGCCCCAGCATTTT
CDR3aa: CASSQDRDANQPQHF

v_gene: TRBV27
d_gene: TRBD1
len: 16
abundance: NA
j_gene: TRBJ1-3
CDR3nt: TGTGCCAGCGCAAGGGACAGAGGGTCCTCTGGAAACACCATATATTTT
CDR3aa: CASARDRGSSGNTIYF

v_gene: TRBV25-1
d_gene: NA
len: 12
abundance: NA
j_gene: TRBJ2-7
CDR3nt: TGTGCCAGCAGTGCTTCCTCCTACGAGCAGTACTTC
CDR3aa: CASSASSYEQYF

v_gene: TRBV24-1
d_gene: NA
len: 16
abundance: NA
j_gene: TRBJ2-1
CDR3nt: TGTGCCACCAGTGATTTAGGCTCATCAGAAAACAATGAGCAGTTCTTC
CDR3aa: CATSDLGSSENNEQFF

v_gene: TRBV21-1
d_gene: NA
len: 16
abundance: NA
j_gene: TRBJ2-1
CDR3nt: TGTGCCAGCAGACCACTAGCGGGAGGCTTTTACAATGAGCAGTTCTTC
CDR3aa: CASRPLAGGFYNEQFF

v_gene: TRBV3-1/TRBV3-2
d_gene: NA
len: 12
abundance: NA
j_gene: TRBJ1-6
CDR3nt: TGTGCCAGCAATTTAATGGATTCACCCCTCCACTTT
CDR3aa: CASNLMDSPLHF

v_gene: TRBV21-1
d_gene: NA
len: 21
abundance: NA
j_gene: TRBJ2-1
CDR3nt: TGTGCCAGCAGCCCCACACCCGGGGGACTAGCGGGATTGGACTCCTACAATGAGCAGTTCTTC
CDR3aa: CASSPTPGGLAGLDSYNEQFF

v_gene: TRBV24-1
d_gene: NA
len: 16
abundance: NA
j_gene: TRBJ1-5
CDR3nt: TGTGCCACCAGTGACTCGGACAGTTATAGCAATCAGCCCCAGCATTTT
CDR3aa: CATSDSDSYSNQPQHF

v_gene: TRBV19
d_gene: TRBD2
len: 15
abundance: NA
j_gene: TRBJ2-1
CDR3nt: TGTGCCAGTAGTCCAGCGGGGAACTCCTACAATGAGCAGTTCTTC
CDR3aa: CASSPAGNSYNEQFF

v_gene: TRBV6-6
d_gene: NA
len: 16
abundance: NA
j_gene: TRBJ1-6
CDR3nt: TGTGCCAGCACCCTATACTCGACGGGACTCAATTCACCCCTCCACTTT
CDR3aa: CASTLYSTGLNSPLHF

v_gene: TRBV27
d_gene: TRBD2
len: 17
abundance: once
j_gene: TRBJ2-2
CDR3nt: TGTGCCAGCAGTCCGCGAAGTGGCGGGAGGGATACCGGGGAGCTGTTTTTT
CDR3aa: CASSPRSGGRDTGELFF

v_gene: TRBV28
d_gene: NA
len: 15
abundance: NA
j_gene: TRBJ1-5
CDR3nt: TGTGCCAGCAGCCCCGCCCCCGTTACAAATCAGCCCCAGCATTTT
CDR3aa: CASSPAPVTNQPQHF

v_gene: TRBV5-1
d_gene: TRBD2
len: 17
abundance: NA
j_gene: TRBJ2-3
CDR3nt: TGCGCCAGCAGCTTGTTATCCCGAGCGGGAGAGACAGATACGCAGTATTTT
CDR3aa: CASSLLSRAGETDTQYF

v_gene: TRBV19
d_gene: NA
len: 14
abundance: once
j_gene: TRBJ1-5
CDR3nt: TGTGCCAGTAGTATCGGGCCCAGCAATCAGCCCCAGCATTTT
CDR3aa: CASSIGPSNQPQHF

v_gene: TRBV19
d_gene: NA
len: 15
abundance: NA
j_gene: TRBJ2-1
CDR3nt: TGTGCCAGTAGTATAGTGGCGGGGTCCTACAATGAGCAGTTCTTC
CDR3aa: CASSIVAGSYNEQFF

v_gene: TRBV14
d_gene: TRBD1
len: 16
abundance: NA
j_gene: TRBJ1-6
CDR3nt: TGTGCCAGCAGCCGACACGCCGGGACAGGTTCATCACCCCTCCACTTT
CDR3aa: CASSRHAGTGSSPLHF

v_gene: TRBV5-1
d_gene: TRBD1
len: 14
abundance: few
j_gene: TRBJ2-3
CDR3nt: TGCGCCAGCAGCAGATCCGGGACAGTGGATACGCAGTATTTT
CDR3aa: CASSRSGTVDTQYF

v_gene: TRBV7-6
d_gene: NA
len: 15
abundance: NA
j_gene: TRBJ2-7
CDR3nt: TGTGCCAGCAGCTTAGAAATGGGGCACAACTACGAGCAGTACTTC
CDR3aa: CASSLEMGHNYEQYF

v_gene: TRBV18
d_gene: NA
len: 18
abundance: NA
j_gene: TRBJ1-5
CDR3nt: TGTGCCAGCTCACCACGGCATGGGCTGGCGATGGACAATCAGCCCCAGCATTTT
CDR3aa: CASSPRHGLAMDNQPQHF

v_gene: TRBV5-1
d_gene: TRBD1
len: 15
abundance: NA
j_gene: TRBJ2-2
CDR3nt: TGCGCCAGCAGCTTGGGGACAGGGAACACCGGGGAGCTGTTTTTT
CDR3aa: CASSLGTGNTGELFF

v_gene: TRBV27
d_gene: NA
len: 14
abundance: few
j_gene: TRBJ2-7
CDR3nt: TGTGCCAGCAGTTTAGGGGCAGACTCCTACGAGCAGTACTTC
CDR3aa: CASSLGADSYEQYF

v_gene: TRBV7-9
d_gene: NA
len: 13
abundance: NA
j_gene: TRBJ2-1
CDR3nt: TGTGCCAGCAGCGTCCGAGAGGCGGATGAGCAGTTCTTC
CDR3aa: CASSVREADEQFF

v_gene: TRBV7-8
d_gene: NA
len: 17
abundance: NA
j_gene: TRBJ2-5
CDR3nt: TGTGCCAGCAGCTTCGAGACCCTAGAGGGGGGTGTAGAGACCCAGTACTTC
CDR3aa: CASSFETLEGGVETQYF

v_gene: TRBV18
d_gene: NA
len: 17
abundance: NA
j_gene: TRBJ1-1
CDR3nt: TGTGCCAGCTCACCACCGGGGGCTGGGGCGATGAACACTGAAGCTTTCTTT
CDR3aa: CASSPPGAGAMNTEAFF